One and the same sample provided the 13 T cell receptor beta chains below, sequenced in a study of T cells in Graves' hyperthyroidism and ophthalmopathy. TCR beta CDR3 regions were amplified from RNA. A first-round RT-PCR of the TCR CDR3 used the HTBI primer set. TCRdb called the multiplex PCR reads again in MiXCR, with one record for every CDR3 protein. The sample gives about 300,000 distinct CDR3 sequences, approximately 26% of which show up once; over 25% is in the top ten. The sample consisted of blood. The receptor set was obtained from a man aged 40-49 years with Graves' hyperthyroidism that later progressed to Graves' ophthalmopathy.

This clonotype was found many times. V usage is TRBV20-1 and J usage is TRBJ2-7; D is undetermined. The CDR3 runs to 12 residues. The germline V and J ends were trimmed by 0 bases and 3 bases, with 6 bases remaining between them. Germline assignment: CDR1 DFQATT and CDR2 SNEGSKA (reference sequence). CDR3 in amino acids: CSARDGFYEQYF. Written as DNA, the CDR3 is TGCAGTGCTAGAGATGGCTTCTACGAGCAGTACTTC.

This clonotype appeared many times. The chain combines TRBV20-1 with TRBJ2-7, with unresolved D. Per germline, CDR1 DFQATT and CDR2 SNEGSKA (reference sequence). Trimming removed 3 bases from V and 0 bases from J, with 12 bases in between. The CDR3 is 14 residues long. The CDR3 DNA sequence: TGCAGTGCTAGTCCCTTAGACAACTCCTACGAGCAGTACTTC. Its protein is CSASPLDNSYEQYF.

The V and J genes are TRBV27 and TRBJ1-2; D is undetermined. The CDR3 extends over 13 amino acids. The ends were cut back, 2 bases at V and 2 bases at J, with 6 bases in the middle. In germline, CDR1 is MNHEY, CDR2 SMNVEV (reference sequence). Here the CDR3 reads CASSLNFNYGYTF. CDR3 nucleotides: TGTGCCAGCAGTTTAAACTTCAACTATGGCTACACCTTC.

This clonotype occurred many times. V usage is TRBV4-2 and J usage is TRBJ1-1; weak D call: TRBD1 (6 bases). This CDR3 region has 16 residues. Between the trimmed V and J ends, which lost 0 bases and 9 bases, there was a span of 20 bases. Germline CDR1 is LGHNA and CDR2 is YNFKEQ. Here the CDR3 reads CASSQDPARGTSKAFF. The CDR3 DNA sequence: TGTGCCAGCAGCCAAGATCCGGCCAGGGGCACTTCTAAAGCTTTCTTT.

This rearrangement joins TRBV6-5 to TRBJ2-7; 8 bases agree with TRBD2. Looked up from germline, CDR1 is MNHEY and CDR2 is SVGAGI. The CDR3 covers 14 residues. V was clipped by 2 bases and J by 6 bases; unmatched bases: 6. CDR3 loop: CASSYPSGSGEQYF. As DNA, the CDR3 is TGTGCCAGCAGTTACCCAAGCGGGAGCGGCGAGCAGTACTTC.

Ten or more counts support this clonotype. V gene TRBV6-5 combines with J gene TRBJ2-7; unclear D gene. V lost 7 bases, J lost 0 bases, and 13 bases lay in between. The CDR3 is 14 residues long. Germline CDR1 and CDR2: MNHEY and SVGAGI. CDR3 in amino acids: CASTRAADSYEQYF. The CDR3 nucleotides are TGTGCCAGCACTCGGGCGGCAGACTCCTACGAGCAGTACTTC.

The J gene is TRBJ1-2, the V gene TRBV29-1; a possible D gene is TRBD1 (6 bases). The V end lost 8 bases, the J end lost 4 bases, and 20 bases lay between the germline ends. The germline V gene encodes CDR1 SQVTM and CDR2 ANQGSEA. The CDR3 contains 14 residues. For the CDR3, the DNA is TGCAGCACAGAACTTCCGGGACAACGCTATGGCTACACCTTC. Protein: CSTELPGQRYGYTF.

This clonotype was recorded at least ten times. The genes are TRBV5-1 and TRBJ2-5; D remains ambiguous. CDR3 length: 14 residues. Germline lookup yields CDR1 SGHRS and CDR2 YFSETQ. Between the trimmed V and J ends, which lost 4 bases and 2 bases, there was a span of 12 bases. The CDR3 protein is CASSPGSGQETQYF. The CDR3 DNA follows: TGCGCCAGCAGCCCAGGATCTGGACAAGAGACCCAGTACTTC.

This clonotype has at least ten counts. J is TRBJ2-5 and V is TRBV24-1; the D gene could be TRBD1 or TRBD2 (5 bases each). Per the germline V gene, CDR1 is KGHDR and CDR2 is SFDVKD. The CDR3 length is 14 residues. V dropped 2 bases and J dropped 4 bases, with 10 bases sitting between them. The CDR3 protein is CATSDSGLAETQYF. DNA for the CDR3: TGTGCCACCAGTGATTCAGGGCTAGCAGAGACCCAGTACTTC.

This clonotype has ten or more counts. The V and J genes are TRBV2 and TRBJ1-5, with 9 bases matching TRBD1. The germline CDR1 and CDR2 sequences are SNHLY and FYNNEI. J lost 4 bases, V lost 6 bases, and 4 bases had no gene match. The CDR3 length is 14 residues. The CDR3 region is CASRWDRENQPQHF. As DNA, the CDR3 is TGTGCCAGCAGATGGGACAGGGAGAATCAGCCCCAGCATTTT.

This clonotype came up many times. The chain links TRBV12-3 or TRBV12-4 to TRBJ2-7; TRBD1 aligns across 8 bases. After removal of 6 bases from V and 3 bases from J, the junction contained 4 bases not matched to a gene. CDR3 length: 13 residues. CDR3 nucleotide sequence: TGTGCCAGCAGCTTCAGGGGGCACTACGAGCAGTACTTC. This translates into CASSFRGHYEQYF.

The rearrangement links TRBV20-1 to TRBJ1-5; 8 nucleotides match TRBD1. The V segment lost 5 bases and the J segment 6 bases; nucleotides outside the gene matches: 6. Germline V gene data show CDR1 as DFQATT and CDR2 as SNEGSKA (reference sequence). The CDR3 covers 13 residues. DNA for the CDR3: TGCAGTGCTTTCAGGGGGCACGGTCAGCCCCAGCATTTT. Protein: CSAFRGHGQPQHF.

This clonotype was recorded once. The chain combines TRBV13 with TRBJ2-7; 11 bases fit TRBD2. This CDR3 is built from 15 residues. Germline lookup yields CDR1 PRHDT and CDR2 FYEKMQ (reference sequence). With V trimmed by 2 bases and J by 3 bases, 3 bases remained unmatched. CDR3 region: CASSLLTSGNYEQYF. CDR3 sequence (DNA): TGTGCCAGCAGCTTACTGACTAGCGGGAACTACGAGCAGTACTTC.